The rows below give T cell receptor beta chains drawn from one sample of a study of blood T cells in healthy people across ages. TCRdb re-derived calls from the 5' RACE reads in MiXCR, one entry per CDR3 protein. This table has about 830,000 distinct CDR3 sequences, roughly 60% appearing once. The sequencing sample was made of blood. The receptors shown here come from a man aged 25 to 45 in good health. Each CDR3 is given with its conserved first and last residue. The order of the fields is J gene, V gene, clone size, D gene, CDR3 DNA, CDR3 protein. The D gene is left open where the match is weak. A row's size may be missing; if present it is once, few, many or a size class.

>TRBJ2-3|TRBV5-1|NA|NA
TGCGCCAGCAGCACCCGGCCTAAACCTGTTCCAGATACGCAGTATTTT
CASSTRPKPVPDTQYF
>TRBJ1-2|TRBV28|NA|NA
TGTGCCAGCAGTGATCAGGGTAACGGCTACACCTTC
CASSDQGNGYTF
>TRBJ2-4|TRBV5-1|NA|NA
TGCGCCAGCAGCTTCGGGGGCGCGACTGACATTCAGTACTTC
CASSFGGATDIQYF
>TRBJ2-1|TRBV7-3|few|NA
TGTGCCAGCAGCTCTGGTCGGGACTTGGGCAATGAGCAGTTCTTC
CASSSGRDLGNEQFF
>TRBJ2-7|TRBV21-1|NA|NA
TGTGCCAGCAGCCGGGGGGACCACTACGAGCAGTACTTC
CASSRGDHYEQYF
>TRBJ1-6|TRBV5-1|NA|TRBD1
TGCGCCAGCAGCTTAGGGTTTGGGACAGGCAATTCACCCCTCCACTTT
CASSLGFGTGNSPLHF
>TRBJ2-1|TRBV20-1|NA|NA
TGCAGTGCTAGAGACCTAGACATGTGGGGTTCCTACAATGAGCAGTTCTTC
CSARDLDMWGSYNEQFF
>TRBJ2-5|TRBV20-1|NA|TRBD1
TGCAGTGCTAGGGGAACCGGGACAGGGTCCAGAATCTCCTACAATGAGCAGTACTTC
CSARGTGTGSRISYNEQYF
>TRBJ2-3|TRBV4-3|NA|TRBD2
TGCGCCAGCAGCCAAGAAGTTAGCGGGCGCACAGATACGCAGTATTTT
CASSQEVSGRTDTQYF
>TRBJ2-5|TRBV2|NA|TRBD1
TGTGCCAGCACGGGACAGGGGGGGACCCAGTACTTC
CASTGQGGTQYF
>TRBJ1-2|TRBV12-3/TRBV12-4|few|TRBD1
TGTGCCAGCAGTCCGCCGGGGACAGCTAACTATGGCTACACCTTC
CASSPPGTANYGYTF
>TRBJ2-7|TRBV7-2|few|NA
TGTGCCAGCAGCATCGCCGGGGGGCGCTCCTACGAGCAGTACTTC
CASSIAGGRSYEQYF
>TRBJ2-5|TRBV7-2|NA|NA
TGTGCCAGCAGCTTATTCGGCGCAGGAGAGACCCAGTACTTC
CASSLFGAGETQYF
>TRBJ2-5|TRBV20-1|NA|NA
TGCAGTGCTAAGGCGAGCGGCCGAGAGACCCAGTACTTC
CSAKASGRETQYF
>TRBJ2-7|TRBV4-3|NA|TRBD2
TGCGCCAGCAGCCAAGATTGGAATAGCGGGGGGAACTACGAGCAGTACTTC
CASSQDWNSGGNYEQYF
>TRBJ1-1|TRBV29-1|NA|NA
TGCAGCGTTGTGTGGGGGACCCTCGACCCCGTCACTGAAGCTTTCTTT
CSVVWGTLDPVTEAFF
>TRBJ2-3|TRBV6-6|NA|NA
TGTGCCAGCAGACTAATGTTGGGGGATACGCAGTATTTT
CASRLMLGDTQYF
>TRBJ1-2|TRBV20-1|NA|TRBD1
TGCAGTGCCGCTACAGGGGAAGGCTACACCTTC
CSAATGEGYTF
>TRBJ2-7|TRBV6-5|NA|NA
TGTGCCACCAAGACCTACGAGCAGTACTTC
CATKTYEQYF
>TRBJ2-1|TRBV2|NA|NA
TGTGCCAGCAGCTCGCGGAATTACAATGAGCAGTTCTTC
CASSSRNYNEQFF
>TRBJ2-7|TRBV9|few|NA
TGTGCCAGCAGCGTAGACCCTGGCAAATCGGACGAGCAGTACTTC
CASSVDPGKSDEQYF
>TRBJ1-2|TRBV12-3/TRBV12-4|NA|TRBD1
TGTGCCAGCAGTTTAAGGGGGCCAGCTACTAACTATGGCTACACCTTC
CASSLRGPATNYGYTF
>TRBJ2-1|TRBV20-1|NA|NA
TGCAGTGCTAGAATCGCAGGCGAGCAGTTCTTC
CSARIAGEQFF